Following are 7 T cell receptor beta chains from one sample sequenced in a study of CD8+ T cells in alopecia areata. RNA, once extracted, was reverse transcribed into cDNA for use as the sequencing template. Only in-frame clones appear in the TCRdb table, and some are missing; sequencing was by immunoSEQ multiplex PCR. The table has approximately 140,000 clones, around 47% seen once. Sample: CD4+ T cells sorted from blood. The receptors shown here come from a human donor with alopecia areata.

The CDR3 DNA reads TGCAGCGTGCTTCTGGGGGGAATCTATGGCTACACCTTC. Protein sequence: CSVLLGGIYGYTF. The V call is TRBV29-1, the J call TRBJ1-2; D is possibly TRBD1 (5 bases). The CDR3 is 13 residues long. The V end was cut by 6 bases, the J end by 4 bases, with 15 bases between. CDR1 SQVTM and CDR2 ANQGSEA come from the germline V gene.

For this clone: Different DNA sequences within this sample yield the same CDR3. J is TRBJ2-1 and V is TRBV14, with no clear D. The CDR3 contains 11 residues. V lost 3 bases and J 5 bases, leaving 2 bases between the germline ends. Germline CDR1 and CDR2: SGHDN and FVKESK. This CDR3 reads CASSHNNEQFF. In nucleotides, the CDR3 is TGTGCCAGCAGCCACAACAATGAGCAGTTCTTC.

This rearrangement joins TRBV4-1 to TRBJ1-2, with no clear D. The CDR3 covers 15 residues. The germline V gene encodes CDR1 MGHRA and CDR2 YSYEKL. With 0 bases removed from V and 8 bases from J, the gap between germline ends came to 16 bases. Here the CDR3 DNA reads TGCGCCAGCAGCCAAGATGGCAACACTCTATGGGGCTACACCTTC. This sequence encodes CASSQDGNTLWGYTF.

The chain employs TRBV5-1 and TRBJ2-7; D is undetermined. Germline values: CDR1 SGHRS, CDR2 YFSETQ. V was trimmed by 4 bases and J by 3 bases, leaving 8 bases between them. The CDR3 runs 12 residues. The DNA of the CDR3 is TGCGCCAGCAGCCTCCGAGGCTACGAGCAGTACTTC. This translates into CASSLRGYEQYF. The complete variable domain, with remaining parts taken from reference TRBV5-1 and TRBJ2-7, reads KAGVTQTPRYLIKTRGQQVTLSCSPISGHRSVSWYQQTPGQGLQFLFEYFSETQRNKGNFPGRFSGRQFSNSRSEMNVSTLELGDSALYLCASSLRGYEQYFGPGTRLTVT.

This clone was recorded a few times. This rearrangement joins TRBV5-1 to TRBJ2-7; 11 bases fit TRBD2. After removal of 7 bases from V and 6 bases from J, the junction contained 9 bases not matched to a gene. The CDR3 loop spans 14 amino acids. From germline, CDR1 is SGHRS and CDR2 YFSETQ. The CDR3: CASQPGSGRGEQYF. CDR3 DNA: TGCGCCAGCCAACCTGGTAGCGGGAGGGGCGAGCAGTACTTC.

CDR3 loop: CASSQEGWVTNTGELFF. The DNA for the CDR3 is TGTGCCAGCAGCCAAGAGGGTTGGGTAACGAACACCGGGGAGCTGTTTTTT. V is TRBV14 and J is TRBJ2-2; D is unresolved. V lost 0 bases to trimming and J lost 0 bases, with 11 bases between them. Germline CDR1 reads SGHDN; CDR2 reads FVKESK. The length of the CDR3 is 17 residues. Full variable domain (remainder filled in from reference TRBV14 and TRBJ2-2): EAGVTQFPSHSVIEKGQTVTLRCDPISGHDNLYWYRRVMGKEIKFLLHFVKESKQDESGMPNNRFLAERTGGTYSTLKVQPAELEDSGVYFCASSQEGWVTNTGELFFGEGSRLTVL.

The rearrangement joins TRBV28 to TRBJ1-1; D might be TRBD1 (5 bases). This CDR3 contains 15 residues. V lost 5 bases and J lost 0, with 13 bases in between. In germline, CDR1 is MDHEN, CDR2 SYDVKM. CDR3: CASSLPTVMNTEAFF. The CDR3, as DNA: TGTGCCAGCAGTCTCCCGACAGTGATGAACACTGAAGCTTTCTTT. Drawing the rest from reference TRBV28 and TRBJ1-1, the complete variable domain is DVKVTQSSRYLVKRTGEKVFLECVQDMDHENMFWYRQDPGLGLRLIYFSYDVKMKEKGDIPEGYSVSREKKERFSLILESASTNQTSMYLCASSLPTVMNTEAFFGQGTRLTVV.